This T cell receptor beta chain was recovered during a study of blood T cell repertoires in COVID-19. Under the authors' procedure: Estimation of nucleated cell counts relied on the amplification of reference gene primers. Measured with immunoSEQ multiplex PCR; TCRdb has only the in-frame clones, and not every one. V and J calls and clone size follow that table, whereas D and trimming were derived from the DNA. This table holds 150,000 to 200,000 clones, 80% to 90% found once. In this sample, this clone turned up a few times. Germline values: CDR1 MNHEY, CDR2 SVGAGI. Trimming took off 6 bases at V and 3 bases at J, with 11 bases between the two ends. This CDR3 comprises 13 residues.

The TCR was taken from a woman in her forties or fifties with acute or convalescent COVID-19. V is TRBV6-5 and J is TRBJ1-2, with D unresolved. The sample was peripheral blood. The CDR3 here is CASRMNQDYGYTF. CDR3 nucleotide sequence: TGTGCCAGCAGGATGAATCAGGACTATGGCTACACCTTC.